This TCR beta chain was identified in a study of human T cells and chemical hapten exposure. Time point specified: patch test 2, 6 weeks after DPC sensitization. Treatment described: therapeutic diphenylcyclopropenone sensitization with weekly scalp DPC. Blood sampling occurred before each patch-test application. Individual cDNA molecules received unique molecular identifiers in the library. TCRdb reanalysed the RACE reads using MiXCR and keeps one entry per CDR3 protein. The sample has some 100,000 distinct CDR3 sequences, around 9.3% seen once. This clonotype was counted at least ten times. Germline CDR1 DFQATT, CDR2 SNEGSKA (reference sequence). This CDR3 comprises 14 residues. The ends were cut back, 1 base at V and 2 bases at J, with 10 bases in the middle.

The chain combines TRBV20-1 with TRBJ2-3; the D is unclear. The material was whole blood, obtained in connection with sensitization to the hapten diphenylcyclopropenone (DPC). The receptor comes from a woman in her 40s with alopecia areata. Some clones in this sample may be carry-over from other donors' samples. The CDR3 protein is CSARVTPYTDTQYF. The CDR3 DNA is TGCAGTGCTAGAGTTACTCCATACACAGATACGCAGTATTTT.